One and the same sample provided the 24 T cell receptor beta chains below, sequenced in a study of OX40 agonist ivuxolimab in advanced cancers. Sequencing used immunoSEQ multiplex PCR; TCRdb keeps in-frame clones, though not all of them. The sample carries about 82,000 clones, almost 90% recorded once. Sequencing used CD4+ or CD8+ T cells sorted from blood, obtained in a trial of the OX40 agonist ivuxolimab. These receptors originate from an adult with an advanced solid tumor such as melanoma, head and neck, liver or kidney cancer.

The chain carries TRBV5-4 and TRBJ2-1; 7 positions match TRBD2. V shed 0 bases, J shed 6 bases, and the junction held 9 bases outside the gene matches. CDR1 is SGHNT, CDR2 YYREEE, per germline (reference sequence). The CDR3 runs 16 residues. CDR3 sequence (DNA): TGTGCCAGCAGCTTGGCCTTGGGCGGGAGCTTCAATGAGCAGTTCTTC. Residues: CASSLALGGSFNEQFF.

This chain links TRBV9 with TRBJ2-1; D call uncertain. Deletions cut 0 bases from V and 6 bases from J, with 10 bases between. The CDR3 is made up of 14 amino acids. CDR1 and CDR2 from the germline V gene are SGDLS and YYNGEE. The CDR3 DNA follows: TGTGCCAGCAGCGTAGGGGGTCTGGGCAATGAGCAGTTCTTC. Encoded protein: CASSVGGLGNEQFF. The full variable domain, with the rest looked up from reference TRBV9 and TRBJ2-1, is DSGVTQTPKHLITATGQRVTLRCSPRSGDLSVYWYQQSLDQGLQFLIQYYNGEERAKGNILERFSAQQFPDLHSELNLSSLELGDSALYFCASSVGGLGNEQFFGPGTRLTVL.

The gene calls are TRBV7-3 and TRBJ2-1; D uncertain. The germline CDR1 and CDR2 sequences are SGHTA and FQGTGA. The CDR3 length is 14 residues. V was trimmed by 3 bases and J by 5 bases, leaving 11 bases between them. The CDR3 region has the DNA TGTGCCAGCAGCTTTGACGGACCAAACAATGAGCAGTTCTTC. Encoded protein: CASSFDGPNNEQFF. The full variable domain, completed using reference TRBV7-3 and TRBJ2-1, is GAGVSQTPSNKVTEKGKYVELRCDPISGHTALYWYRQSLGQGPEFLIYFQGTGAADDSGLPNDRFFAVRPEGSVSTLKIQRTERGDSAVYLCASSFDGPNNEQFFGPGTRLTVL.

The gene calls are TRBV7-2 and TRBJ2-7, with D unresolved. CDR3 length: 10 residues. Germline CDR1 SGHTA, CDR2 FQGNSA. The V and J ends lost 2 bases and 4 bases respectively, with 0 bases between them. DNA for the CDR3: TGTGCCAGCAGCTTATACGAGCAGTACTTC. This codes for CASSLYEQYF.

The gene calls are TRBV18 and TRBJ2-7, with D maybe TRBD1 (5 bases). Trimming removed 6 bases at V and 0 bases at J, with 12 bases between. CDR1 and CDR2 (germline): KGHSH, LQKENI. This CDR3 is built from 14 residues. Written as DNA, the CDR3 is TGTGCCAGCTCGCCCGACAGATTCTCCTACGAGCAGTACTTC. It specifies CASSPDRFSYEQYF.

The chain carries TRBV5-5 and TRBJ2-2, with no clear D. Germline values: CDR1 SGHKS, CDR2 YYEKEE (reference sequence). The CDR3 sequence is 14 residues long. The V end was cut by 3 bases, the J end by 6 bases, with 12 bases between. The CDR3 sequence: CASSSRAWPGELFF. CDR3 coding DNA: TGTGCCAGCAGCTCCCGGGCCTGGCCCGGGGAGCTGTTTTTT.

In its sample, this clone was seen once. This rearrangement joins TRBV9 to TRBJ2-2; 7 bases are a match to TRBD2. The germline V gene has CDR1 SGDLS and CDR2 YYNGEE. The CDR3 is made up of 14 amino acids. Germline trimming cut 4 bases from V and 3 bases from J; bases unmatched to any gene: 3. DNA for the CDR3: TGTGCCAGCAGCCTAGCGGTAGACACCGGGGAGCTGTTTTTT. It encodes CASSLAVDTGELFF.

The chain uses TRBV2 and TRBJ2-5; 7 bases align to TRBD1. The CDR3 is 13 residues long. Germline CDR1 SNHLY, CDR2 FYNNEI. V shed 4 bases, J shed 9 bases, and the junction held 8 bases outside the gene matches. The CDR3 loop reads CASSGRQGMSQYF. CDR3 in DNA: TGTGCCAGCAGTGGGAGACAGGGTATGTCCCAGTACTTC.

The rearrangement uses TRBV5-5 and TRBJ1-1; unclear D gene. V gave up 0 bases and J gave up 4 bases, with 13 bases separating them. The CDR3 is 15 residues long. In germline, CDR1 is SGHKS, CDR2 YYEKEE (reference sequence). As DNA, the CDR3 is TGTGCCAGCAGCTTGGTCGTTTGGGAGGGCACTGAAGCTTTCTTT. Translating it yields CASSLVVWEGTEAFF.

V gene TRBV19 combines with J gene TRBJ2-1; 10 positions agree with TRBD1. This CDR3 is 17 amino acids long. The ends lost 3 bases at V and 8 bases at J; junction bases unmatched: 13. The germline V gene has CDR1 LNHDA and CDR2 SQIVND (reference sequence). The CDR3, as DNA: TGTGCCAGTAGTATTGCCCGGGACAGGGGCTCTGGTGATGAGCAGTTCTTC. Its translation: CASSIARDRGSGDEQFF. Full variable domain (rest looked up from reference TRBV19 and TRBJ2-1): DGGITQSPKYLFRKEGQNVTLSCEQNLNHDAMYWYRQDPGQGLRLIYYSQIVNDFQKGDIAEGYSVSREKKESFPLTVTSAQKNPTAFYLCASSIARDRGSGDEQFFGPGTRLTVL.

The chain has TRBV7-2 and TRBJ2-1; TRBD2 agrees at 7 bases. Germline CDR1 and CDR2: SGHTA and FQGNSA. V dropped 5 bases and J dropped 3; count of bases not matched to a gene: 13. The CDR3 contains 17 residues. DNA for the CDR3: TGTGCCAGCAGCGTAACCTCGGGTTCTAGCGGCTACAATGAGCAGTTCTTC. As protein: CASSVTSGSSGYNEQFF.

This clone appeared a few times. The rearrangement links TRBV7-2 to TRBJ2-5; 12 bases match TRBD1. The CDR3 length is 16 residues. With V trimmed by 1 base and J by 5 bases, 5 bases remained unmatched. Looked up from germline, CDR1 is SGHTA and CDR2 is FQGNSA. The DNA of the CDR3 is TGTGCCAGCAGCTTAGTGTGGGACAGGGGGCGGGAGACCCAGTACTTC. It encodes CASSLVWDRGRETQYF.

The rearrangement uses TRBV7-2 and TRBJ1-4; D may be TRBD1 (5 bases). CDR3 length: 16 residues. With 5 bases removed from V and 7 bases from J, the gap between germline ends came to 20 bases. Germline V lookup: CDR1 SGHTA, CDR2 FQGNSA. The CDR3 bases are TGTGCCAGCAGCCAAGACAGTCCTCGGATGGGTGAAAAACTGTTTTTT. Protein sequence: CASSQDSPRMGEKLFF.

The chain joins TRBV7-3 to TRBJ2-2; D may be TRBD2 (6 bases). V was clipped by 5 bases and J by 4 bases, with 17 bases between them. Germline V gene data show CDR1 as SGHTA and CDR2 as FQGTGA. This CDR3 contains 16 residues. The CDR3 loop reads CASSQQPTGGTGELFF. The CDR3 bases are TGTGCCAGCAGCCAACAACCGACCGGGGGCACCGGGGAGCTGTTTTTT.

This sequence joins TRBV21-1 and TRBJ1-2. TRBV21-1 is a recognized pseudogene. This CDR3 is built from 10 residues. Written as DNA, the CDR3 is TGTGCCAGCAGCAAAGATGGCTACACCTTC. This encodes CASSKDGYTF.

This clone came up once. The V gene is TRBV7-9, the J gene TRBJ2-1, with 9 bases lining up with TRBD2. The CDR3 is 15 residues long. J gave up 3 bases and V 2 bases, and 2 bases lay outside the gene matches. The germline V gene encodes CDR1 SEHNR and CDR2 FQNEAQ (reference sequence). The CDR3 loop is CASSLQLAGYNEQFF. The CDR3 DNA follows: TGTGCCAGCAGCTTACAACTAGCGGGCTACAATGAGCAGTTCTTC.

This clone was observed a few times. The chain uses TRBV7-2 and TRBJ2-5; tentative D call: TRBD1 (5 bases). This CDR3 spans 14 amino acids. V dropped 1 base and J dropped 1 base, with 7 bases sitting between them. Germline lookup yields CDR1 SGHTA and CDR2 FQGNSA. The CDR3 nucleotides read TGTGCCAGCAGCTTAGGGGGCAGCCAAGAGACCCAGTACTTC. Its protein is CASSLGGSQETQYF.

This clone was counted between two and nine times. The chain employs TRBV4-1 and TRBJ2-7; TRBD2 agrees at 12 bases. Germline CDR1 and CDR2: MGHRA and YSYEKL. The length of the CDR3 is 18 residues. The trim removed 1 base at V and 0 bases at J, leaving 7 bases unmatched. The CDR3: CASSQGLAGGLSSYEQYF. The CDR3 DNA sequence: TGCGCCAGCAGCCAAGGCCTAGCGGGAGGGCTAAGCTCCTACGAGCAGTACTTC.

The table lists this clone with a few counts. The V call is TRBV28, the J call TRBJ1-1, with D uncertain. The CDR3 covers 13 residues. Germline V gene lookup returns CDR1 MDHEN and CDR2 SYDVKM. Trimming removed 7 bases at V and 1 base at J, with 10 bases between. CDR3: CASTELQNTEAFF. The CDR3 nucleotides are TGTGCCAGCACCGAACTCCAGAACACTGAAGCTTTCTTT.

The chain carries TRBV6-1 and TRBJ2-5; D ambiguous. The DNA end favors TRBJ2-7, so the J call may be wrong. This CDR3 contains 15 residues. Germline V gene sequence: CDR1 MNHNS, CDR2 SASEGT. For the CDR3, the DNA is TGTGCCAGCAGTGAAGCTAGACCATCATTCTACGAGCAGTACTTC. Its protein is CASSEARPSFYEQYF.

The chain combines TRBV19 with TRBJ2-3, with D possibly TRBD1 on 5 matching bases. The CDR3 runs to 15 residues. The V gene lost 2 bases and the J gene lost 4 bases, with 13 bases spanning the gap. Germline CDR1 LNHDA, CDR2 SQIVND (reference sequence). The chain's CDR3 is CASSIRQGQADTQYF. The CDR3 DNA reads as TGTGCCAGTAGTATACGGCAGGGCCAGGCAGATACGCAGTATTTT.

In DNA form, the CDR3 reads TGTGCCAGTAGGGGACTAGCGGCTAGCACAGATACGCAGTATTTT. Translated, it gives CASRGLAASTDTQYF. This chain joins TRBV19 and TRBJ2-3, with 11 bases that match TRBD2. Trimming removed 6 bases from V and 0 bases from J; junction bases left unmatched: 2. Germline lookup yields CDR1 LNHDA and CDR2 SQIVND (reference sequence). This CDR3 is 15 amino acids long.

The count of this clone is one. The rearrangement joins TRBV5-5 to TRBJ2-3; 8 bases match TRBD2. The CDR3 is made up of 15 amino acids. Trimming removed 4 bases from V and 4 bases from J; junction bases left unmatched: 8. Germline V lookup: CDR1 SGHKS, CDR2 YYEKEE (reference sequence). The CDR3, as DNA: TGTGCCAGCAGCCCAGGACTAGCTGGAGCAGATACGCAGTATTTT. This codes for CASSPGLAGADTQYF.

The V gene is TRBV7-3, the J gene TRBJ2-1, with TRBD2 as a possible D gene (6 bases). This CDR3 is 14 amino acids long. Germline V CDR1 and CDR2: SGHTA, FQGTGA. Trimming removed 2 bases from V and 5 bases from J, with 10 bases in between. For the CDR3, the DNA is TGTGCCAGCAGCTTATCCGCGGGGAACAATGAGCAGTTCTTC. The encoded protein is CASSLSAGNNEQFF.